This TCR beta chain stems from a study of blood T cell repertoires in COVID-19. About the study: Sites across the United States, Italy and Spain contributed samples from acute and convalescent COVID-19. From T cells, B-cell-depleted T cells, or PBMCs came the material, which was cDNA or gDNA.

V shed 3 bases and J shed 4 bases, with 10 bases lying between them. The germline CDR1 and CDR2 sequences are MNHEY and SVGAGI. The CDR3 is 15 residues long. The method was immunoSEQ multiplex PCR; TCRdb's version includes in-frame clones alone and lacks a portion of them. The table records tens of thousands of clones, around 80% of them present only once. The sample taken for sequencing was peripheral blood. This receptor was taken from a man in his 60s with acute or convalescent COVID-19. V is TRBV6-5 and J is TRBJ1-6, with D unresolved. CDR3 protein: CASSYRDYYNSPLHF. CDR3 nucleotide sequence: TGTGCCAGCAGTTATCGTGACTATTATAATTCACCCCTCCACTTT.